The sample holds a few counts of the clone carrying this T cell receptor (beta chain). Its cognate antigen is unknown. These data come from a study of T cells in Graves' hyperthyroidism and ophthalmopathy. Study outcomes and limitations: Blood held most thyroid clonotypes expanded above 0.001 frequency. Ophthalmopathy was distinguished from stable hyperthyroidism by 13 V-J signatures. Ophthalmopathy was predicted by the model a median of approximately six months ahead of onset.

The germline V gene has CDR1 SGHTA and CDR2 FQGNSA. Trimming took 5 bases from V and 0 from J, leaving 11 bases between them. This CDR3 spans 15 amino acids. Amplification yielded TCR beta CDR3 regions, with RNA transcripts as the source. RT-PCR in the first round (using the HTBI primer set) targeted the TCR CDR3. TCRdb fed the multiplex PCR reads into MiXCR, producing one record per CDR3 protein. The repertoire holds a few hundred thousand distinct CDR3 sequences, with less than 25% as singletons. The PBMCs had their origin in about 9.7 ml of fresh peripheral blood. This sequence joins TRBV7-2 and TRBJ1-5; D might be TRBD1 (6 bases). Sequenced: blood. This receptor was identified in a woman between 65 and 79 years old with Graves' ophthalmopathy. The CDR3 region has the DNA TGTGCCAGCAGCCAGTGGGGGGCTAGCAATCAGCCCCAGCATTTT. Its protein is CASSQWGASNQPQHF.